A selection of T cell receptor beta chains follows, all from one sample in a study of T cell changes during pregnancy in multiple sclerosis. Repertoires were generated with immunoSEQ multiplex PCR, while TCRdb's copy carries only in-frame clones and drops some. Here the sample spans about 44,000 clones, about nine tenths being singletons. Sequenced here: CD4+ T cells from peripheral blood mononuclear cells, sampled in the first trimester of pregnancy. Receptor source: a female donor with multiple sclerosis, enrolled in a pregnancy study. CDR3s include the opening cysteine and the closing phenylalanine or tryptophan. The D gene is left open where the match is weak. Size values are once, few and many counts, or a class for expanded clones, and some rows have none.

V gene	clone size	J gene	D gene	CDR3 protein	CDR3 DNA
TRBV4-3	-	TRBJ2-5	TRBD2	CASSQSGSWQETQYF	TGCGCCAGCAGCCAAAGCGGGAGCTGGCAAGAGACCCAGTACTTC
TRBV7-7	-	TRBJ2-1	-	CASSFSRNNEQFF	TGTGCTAGCAGCTTTTCGAGGAACAATGAGCAGTTCTTC
TRBV19	-	TRBJ1-2	TRBD1	CASSIVTGAYTF	TGTGCCAGTAGTATCGTAACAGGGGCCTACACCTTC
TRBV11-3	-	TRBJ1-1	-	CASSSIIDTGVTEAFF	TGTGCCAGCAGCTCAATAATTGATACAGGAGTCACTGAAGCTTTCTTT
TRBV11-2	-	TRBJ1-1	-	CASSFGNTEAFF	TGTGCCAGCAGCTTCGGGAACACTGAAGCTTTCTTT
TRBV6-5	-	TRBJ2-1	TRBD2	CASSSVGTSDEQFF	TGTGCCAGCAGTTCCGTCGGGACTAGCGATGAGCAGTTCTTC
TRBV9	-	TRBJ2-7	-	CASSVQPINSDEQYF	TGTGCCAGCAGCGTACAACCTATTAACTCTGACGAGCAGTACTTC
TRBV2	once	TRBJ2-5	-	CASSVEAGETQYF	TGTGCCAGCAGTGTAGAGGCGGGAGAGACCCAGTACTTC
TRBV19	-	TRBJ2-4	-	CASMRGPEAKNIQYF	TGTGCCAGTATGCGAGGGCCCGAGGCCAAAAACATTCAGTACTTC
TRBV19	-	TRBJ2-1	TRBD2	CASSEGLAGGRYNEQFF	TGTGCCAGTAGTGAGGGACTAGCGGGAGGGCGGTACAATGAGCAGTTCTTC
TRBV5-1	-	TRBJ2-3	-	CASSLVQGADTQYF	TGCGCCAGCAGCTTGGTACAGGGAGCAGATACGCAGTATTTT
TRBV29-1	-	TRBJ2-5	TRBD1	CSVGTGVMQTQYF	TGCAGCGTTGGAACAGGGGTCATGCAGACCCAGTACTTC
TRBV7-8	-	TRBJ1-5	-	CASSAGQLNNQPQHF	TGTGCCAGCAGCGCCGGACAGTTAAACAATCAGCCCCAGCATTTT
TRBV14	-	TRBJ2-5	-	CASSQQDWYQETQYF	TGTGCCAGCAGCCAACAGGATTGGTACCAAGAGACCCAGTACTTC
TRBV19	-	TRBJ1-5	-	CASSSGQGTSNQPQHF	TGTGCCAGTAGTTCAGGACAAGGTACCAGCAATCAGCCCCAGCATTTT
TRBV28	-	TRBJ1-4	-	CASSPHSGGVANEKLFF	TGTGCCAGCAGTCCCCATAGCGGAGGGGTCGCTAATGAAAAACTGTTTTTT
TRBV15	-	TRBJ2-5	-	CATSRGPLEETQYF	TGTGCCACCAGCAGAGGTCCCCTTGAGGAGACCCAGTACTTC
TRBV11-1	-	TRBJ2-1	-	CASSFSGANEQFF	TGTGCCAGCAGCTTTTCTGGAGCCAATGAGCAGTTCTTC
TRBV2	-	TRBJ1-2	-	CASTRDYGYTF	TGTGCCAGCACCAGGGACTATGGCTACACCTTC
TRBV7-9	-	TRBJ2-1	-	CASSPRQLKYESEQFF	TGTGCCAGCAGCCCCAGACAATTAAAGTACGAGAGTGAGCAGTTCTTC
TRBV2	-	TRBJ2-3	-	CASKGGARNTDTQYF	TGTGCCAGCAAGGGGGGGGCGCGGAATACAGATACGCAGTATTTT
TRBV29-1	once	TRBJ2-5	-	CSVTPLRGETQYF	TGCAGCGTTACCCCCCTCAGGGGAGAGACCCAGTACTTC
TRBV7-9	-	TRBJ1-5	-	CASSLSRGQPQHF	TGTGCCAGCAGCTTGAGTAGGGGCCAGCCCCAGCATTTT
TRBV7-9	-	TRBJ2-1	TRBD1	CASSSDREFFGEQFF	TGTGCCAGCAGCTCGGACAGGGAGTTTTTTGGTGAGCAGTTCTTC
TRBV5-1	-	TRBJ2-3	TRBD2	CASSLGLAADTQYF	TGCGCCAGCAGCTTGGGACTAGCGGCAGATACGCAGTATTTT
TRBV28	few	TRBJ1-5	TRBD1	CASSRRTGATSNQPQHF	TGTGCCAGCAGCCGAAGGACAGGGGCGACCTCTAATCAGCCCCAGCATTTT
TRBV28	once	TRBJ2-7	TRBD2	CASSVPGLDYEQYF	TGTGCCAGCAGTGTCCCGGGACTAGACTACGAGCAGTACTTC
TRBV4-1	-	TRBJ2-3	-	CASSQGGVDTDTQYF	TGCGCCAGCAGCCAAGGGGGAGTAGACACAGATACGCAGTATTTT
TRBV15	-	TRBJ2-6	-	CATSRVGGKLTGANVLTF	TGTGCCACCAGCAGAGTTGGCGGCAAACTAACTGGGGCCAACGTCCTGACTTTC
TRBV28	-	TRBJ2-7	TRBD2	CASRSSGTYEQYF	TGTGCCAGCAGATCCAGCGGGACCTACGAGCAGTACTTC
TRBV27	-	TRBJ1-2	TRBD1	CASSARGQTNYGYTF	TGTGCCAGCAGTGCCCGGGGACAGACAAACTATGGCTACACCTTC
TRBV5-1	once	TRBJ2-5	-	CASSLVLAQETQYF	TGCGCCAGCAGCTTGGTACTAGCCCAAGAGACCCAGTACTTC
TRBV6-6	-	TRBJ2-7	TRBD2	CASSRREAYEQYF	TGTGCCAGCAGCAGGCGGGAGGCCTACGAGCAGTACTTC
TRBV5-1	-	TRBJ2-3	TRBD2	CASSSGREGPDTQYF	TGCGCCAGCAGCTCCGGGCGGGAGGGCCCAGATACGCAGTATTTT
TRBV6-1	-	TRBJ1-1	-	CASSVTVMNTEAFF	TGTGCCAGCAGTGTCACAGTAATGAACACTGAAGCTTTCTTT
TRBV28	-	TRBJ1-2	TRBD1	CASSSGTGRYGYTF	TGTGCCAGCAGTTCAGGGACAGGGCGCTATGGCTACACCTTC